These 17 T cell receptor beta chains were all obtained from the same sample, sequenced in a study of early T cells in non-severe SARS-CoV-2 infection. Using its own MiXCR run on the 5' RACE reads, TCRdb lists one record per CDR3 protein. The repertoire holds tens of thousands of distinct CDR3 sequences, 10% to 15% seen once, with around 16% in the top ten. The sequencing input was whole blood. These receptor sequences come from an adult who was a healthcare worker with PCR-confirmed SARS-CoV-2 infection or an uninfected control (not recorded which).

Ten or more counts support this clonotype. The chain carries TRBV6-1 and TRBJ2-6; D not resolved. Germline loops: CDR1 MNHNS, CDR2 SASEGT. The V gene lost 2 bases and the J gene lost 0 bases, with 5 bases spanning the gap. The CDR3 extends over 15 amino acids. CDR3 in amino acids: CASSEWDSGANVLTF. DNA of the CDR3: TGTGCCAGCAGTGAATGGGACTCTGGGGCCAACGTCCTGACTTTC.

This clonotype occurred many times. The chain links TRBV29-1 to TRBJ2-1; 7 positions match TRBD1. Germline V gene sequence: CDR1 SQVTM, CDR2 ANQGSEA. V lost 1 base to trimming and J lost 10 bases; unmatched junction nucleotides: 13. The length of the CDR3 is 15 residues. DNA for the CDR3: TGCAGCGTTGAAGTCGGGCAATACAGGGGCGGCGAGCAGTTCTTC. It specifies CSVEVGQYRGGEQFF.

At least ten counts were recorded for this clonotype. The genes are TRBV6-1 and TRBJ2-3; possible D gene TRBD2, 5 bases. Germline CDR1 reads MNHNS; CDR2 reads SASEGT. V dropped 6 bases and J dropped 6 bases, with 13 bases sitting between them. This CDR3 comprises 13 residues. CDR3: CASRSGVGDTQYF. CDR3 coding DNA: TGTGCCAGCAGGTCCGGGGTGGGCGATACGCAGTATTTT.

This clonotype has more than one count but fewer than ten. The gene calls are TRBV3-1 and TRBJ2-1; 8 positions match TRBD1. Germline V gene sequence: CDR1 LGHDT, CDR2 YNNKEL (reference sequence). The V and J ends lost 9 bases and 8 bases, in that order; junction bases with no gene match: 9. CDR3 length equals 13 residues. The DNA of the CDR3 is TGTGCCAGGAAAGGGACAGGTTCATATGAGCAGTTCTTC. It encodes CARKGTGSYEQFF.

Written as DNA, the CDR3 is TGTGCCAGCAGCCTACCGACAGGTGTCAAACATTTT. Amino acid sequence: CASSLPTGVKHF. The rearrangement uses TRBV11-2 and TRBJ1-5; D possibly corresponds to TRBD1 (6 bases). V was trimmed by 5 bases and J by 16 bases, leaving 18 bases between them. In germline, CDR1 is SGHAT, CDR2 FQNNGV. The CDR3 runs 12 residues.

This chain uses TRBV9 with TRBJ2-3; D not certain. The CDR3 loop spans 10 amino acids. From germline, CDR1 is SGDLS and CDR2 YYNGEE. V was cut by 6 bases and J by 4 bases, with 3 bases left in between. CDR3 region: CASTADTQYF. The CDR3 DNA reads as TGTGCCAGCACGGCAGATACGCAGTATTTT.

This chain links TRBV2 with TRBJ2-5, with a weak D call TRBD2 (5 bases). This CDR3 contains 15 residues. From germline, CDR1 is SNHLY and CDR2 FYNNEI. V lost 3 bases, J lost 3 bases, and 14 bases lay in between. DNA for the CDR3: TGTGCCAGCAGTGAGGGTGGTGCGGAGGAAGAGACCCAGTACTTC. It translates to CASSEGGAEEETQYF.

With regard to this clonotype: A read error is possible here, since a much larger clone lies one base away. The chain carries TRBV11-2 and TRBJ2-7; no clear D. This CDR3 is 15 amino acids long. V was clipped by 0 bases and J by 2 bases, with 11 bases between them. Germline CDR1 is SGHAT and CDR2 is FQNNGV. The CDR3 DNA reads as TGTGCCAGCAGCTTAGACAGGAAGGGCCCCTACGAGCAGTACTTC. Its protein is CASSLDRKGPYEQYF.

A few counts support this clonotype. The rearrangement links TRBV6-2 or TRBV6-3 to TRBJ1-1; perhaps TRBD1 as D (5 bases). The CDR3 loop spans 15 amino acids. Deletions cut 0 bases from V and 3 bases from J, with 11 bases between. Germline lookup yields CDR1 MNHEY and CDR2 SVGEGT. In DNA form, the CDR3 reads TGTGCCAGCAGTTACTCGATGGCAGGGTACACTGAAGCTTTCTTT. Translation: CASSYSMAGYTEAFF.

This clonotype was counted a few times. The chain links TRBV30 to TRBJ1-1; 7 bases are shared with TRBD1. The V segment lost 5 bases and the J segment 4 bases; nucleotides outside the gene matches: 4. From germline, CDR1 is GTSNPN and CDR2 SVGIG (reference sequence). The CDR3 covers 12 residues. CDR3 protein: CAWDRVGTEAFF. CDR3 bases: TGTGCCTGGGACAGGGTGGGCACTGAAGCTTTCTTT.

This clonotype appeared many times. This chain links TRBV10-3 with TRBJ2-1; 7 positions match TRBD1. There are 15 residues in the CDR3. V shed 6 bases and J 7 bases; nucleotides not matched to a gene: 12. Looked up from germline, CDR1 is ENHRY and CDR2 is SYGVKD. In nucleotides, the CDR3 is TGTGCCATCAGCTCCCCGGGACAGCTGAGGAATGAGCAGTTCTTC. This translates into CAISSPGQLRNEQFF.

This clonotype was observed a few times. CDR3 region: CASSRDSYKETQYF. In DNA, the CDR3 is TGCGCCAGCAGCCGCGACAGTTATAAAGAGACCCAGTACTTC. V usage is TRBV5-1 and J usage is TRBJ2-5, with a tentative D call TRBD1 (5 bases). The germline gives CDR1 SGHRS, CDR2 YFSETQ. This CDR3 comprises 14 residues. Trimming took off 4 bases at V and 3 bases at J, with 13 bases between the two ends.

The chain joins TRBV20-1 to TRBJ1-6, with 7 bases lining up with TRBD1. J gave up 3 bases and V 4 bases, and 6 bases lay outside the gene matches. Germline V lookup: CDR1 DFQATT, CDR2 SNEGSKA (reference sequence). The CDR3 spans 15 residues. Written as DNA, the CDR3 is TGCAGTGCTAACAGGGGTGATATCTATAATTCACCCCTCCACTTT. Encoded protein: CSANRGDIYNSPLHF.

This clonotype was found a few times. The rearrangement joins TRBV20-1 to TRBJ2-1, with D possibly being TRBD1 or TRBD2 (5 bases each). This CDR3 comprises 15 residues. V was pared by 0 bases and J by 4 bases, with 13 bases between. Germline values: CDR1 DFQATT, CDR2 SNEGSKA (reference sequence). The CDR3 is CSARDLGPGYNEQFF. The CDR3, as DNA: TGCAGTGCTAGAGATCTGGGACCTGGGTACAATGAGCAGTTCTTC.

V and J are TRBV4-1 and TRBJ2-3, with TRBD2 identical over 10 bases. J gave up 5 bases and V 0 bases, and 8 bases lay outside the gene matches. The CDR3 runs to 17 residues. Per germline, CDR1 MGHRA and CDR2 YSYEKL. The DNA of the CDR3 is TGCGCCAGCAGCCAAGACGCAGTAGCGGGAGGCGTAGATACGCAGTATTTT. It encodes CASSQDAVAGGVDTQYF.

The V call is TRBV7-9, the J call TRBJ1-4; D possibly corresponds to TRBD1 (5 bases). The CDR3 extends over 13 amino acids. Germline assignment: CDR1 SEHNR and CDR2 FQNEAQ (reference sequence). The V end was cut by 5 bases, the J end by 10 bases, with 14 bases between. CDR3 in amino acids: CASSPPGGGKLFF. Here the CDR3 DNA reads TGTGCCAGCAGCCCCCCGGGGGGAGGAAAACTGTTTTTT.

This clonotype was counted at least ten times. The chain links TRBV28 to TRBJ2-1, with 9 bases matching TRBD2. V trimming: 2 bases; J trimming: 7 bases; junction bases outside the gene matches: 6. The CDR3 runs to 15 residues. Germline CDR1 and CDR2: MDHEN and SYDVKM. The CDR3 bases are TGTGCCAGCAGTTTAGTTCTCGCGGGAGGGAATGAGCAGTTCTTC. Protein: CASSLVLAGGNEQFF.